The 6 T cell receptor beta chains reported below all come from one sample, sequenced in a study of CD8 T cells in ankylosing spondylitis. Study-wide findings and caveats: Within ankylosing spondylitis blood, a TCR beta motif made up of roughly eight highly homologous variants appeared to be characteristic.

TCRdb analysed the 5' RACE reads with MiXCR anew, one entry per CDR3 protein. The data contain 670,000 or so distinct CDR3 sequences, around 20% of them singletons. Their antigens remain unidentified. The sequenced sample consisted of blood, either unsorted or a sorted T cell fraction (not recorded which). The receptor source for this set is a male donor with ankylosing spondylitis.

This clonotype has only a few counts. The J gene is TRBJ2-2, the V gene TRBV5-1; 9 nucleotides match TRBD2. Trimming cost V 4 bases and J 3 bases; bases outside gene matches: 4. CDR1 is SGHRS and CDR2 is YFSETQ in the germline V gene. The CDR3 extends over 15 amino acids. CDR3 amino acids: CASSPVAGDTGELFF. Written as DNA, the CDR3 is TGCGCCAGCAGCCCGGTAGCGGGGGACACCGGGGAGCTGTTTTTT.

The chain joins TRBV5-1 to TRBJ1-1; 7 bases line up with TRBD1. CDR3 size: 14 residues. V shed 5 bases, J shed 1 base, and the junction held 5 bases outside the gene matches. CDR1 and CDR2 (germline): SGHRS, YFSETQ. CDR3 nucleotide sequence: TGCGCCAGCAGACCTACAGGGGCGAACACTGAAGCTTTCTTT. Encoded protein: CASRPTGANTEAFF.

The J gene is TRBJ1-6, the V gene TRBV10-3, with 7 bases fitting TRBD1. This CDR3 is built from 14 residues. CDR1 is ENHRY, CDR2 SYGVKD, per germline. J gave up 3 bases and V 5 bases, and 1 base lay outside the gene matches. CDR3 bases: TGTGCCATCAGTCGGGACAGCTATAATTCACCCCTCCACTTT. It codes for CAISRDSYNSPLHF.

V gene TRBV6-2 or TRBV6-3 combines with J gene TRBJ2-7, with D possibly being TRBD2 (6 bases). The CDR3 runs to 14 residues. CDR1 MNHEY and CDR2 SVGEGT come from the germline V gene. V lost 6 bases and J lost 3, with 15 bases in between. The CDR3 is CASRWSGGVYEQYF. CDR3 coding DNA: TGTGCCAGCAGGTGGTCCGGGGGAGTCTACGAGCAGTACTTC.

This clonotype has a handful of counts. The J gene is TRBJ2-2, the V gene TRBV27; D possibly corresponds to TRBD2 (6 bases). This CDR3 contains 14 residues. Germline V CDR1 and CDR2: MNHEY, SMNVEV (reference sequence). V was shortened by 1 base and J by 6 bases, with 9 bases between the two germline ends. In nucleotides, the CDR3 is TGTGCCAGCAGTTTATTATCGGGAGCCGGGGAGCTGTTTTTT. Protein product: CASSLLSGAGELFF.

This clonotype was seen ten or more times. The chain has TRBV11-2 and TRBJ1-1; D not resolved. The length of the CDR3 is 11 residues. In germline, CDR1 is SGHAT, CDR2 FQNNGV. V was cut by 5 bases and J by 3 bases, with 4 bases left in between. The CDR3 here is CASSPYTEAFF. Written as DNA, the CDR3 is TGTGCCAGCAGCCCGTACACTGAAGCTTTCTTT.